The sequence of this T cell receptor (beta chain) was determined in a study of T-cell memory formation after mild COVID-19. Background on the study: TCR clusters largely stayed donor specific.

As concerns this clonotype: The antigen is not known.

Overall study results and limits: Confirmation of SARS-CoV-2 specificity was lacking for second-wave clones peaking day 37. Balance between CD4 and CD8 was seen in clones contracting day 15 to 85, and a CD4+ lean was seen in later expanders.

TCRdb used MiXCR to reprocess the 5' RACE reads, holding one entry per CDR3 protein. The table lists 250,000 to 350,000 distinct CDR3 sequences, about a sixth of them singletons, with more than 20% in the top ten. The V and J ends lost 7 bases and 3 bases respectively, with 10 bases between them. Germline assignment: CDR1 SQVTM and CDR2 ANQGSEA. The CDR3 is 12 amino acids. The chain is built from TRBV29-1 and TRBJ2-1; D is possibly TRBD2 (6 bases). The sequence came from a young man who had mild COVID-19 (a few samples of this study predate the infection). Cell type and time point are not known. Specimen: PBMCs or a T cell subset sorted from them (not recorded which). This CDR3 is CSGQGGYNEQFF. The CDR3 nucleotides are TGCAGCGGGCAGGGAGGCTACAATGAGCAGTTCTTC.